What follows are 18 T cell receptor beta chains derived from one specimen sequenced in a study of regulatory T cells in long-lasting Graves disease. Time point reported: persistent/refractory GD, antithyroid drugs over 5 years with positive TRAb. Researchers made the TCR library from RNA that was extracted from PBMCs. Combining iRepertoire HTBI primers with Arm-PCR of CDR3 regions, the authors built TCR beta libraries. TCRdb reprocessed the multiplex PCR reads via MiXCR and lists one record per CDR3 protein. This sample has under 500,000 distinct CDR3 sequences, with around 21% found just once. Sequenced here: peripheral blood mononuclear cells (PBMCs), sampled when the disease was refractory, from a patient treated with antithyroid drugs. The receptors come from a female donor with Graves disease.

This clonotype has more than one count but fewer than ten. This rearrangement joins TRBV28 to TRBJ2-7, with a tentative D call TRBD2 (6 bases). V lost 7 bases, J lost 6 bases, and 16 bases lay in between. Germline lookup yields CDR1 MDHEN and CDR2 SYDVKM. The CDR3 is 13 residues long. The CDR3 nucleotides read TGTGCCAGCATTGGGGGGACGCGCGGCGAGCAGTACTTC. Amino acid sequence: CASIGGTRGEQYF. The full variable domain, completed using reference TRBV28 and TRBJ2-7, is DVKVTQSSRYLVKRTGEKVFLECVQDMDHENMFWYRQDPGLGLRLIYFSYDVKMKEKGDIPEGYSVSREKKERFSLILESASTNQTSMYLCASIGGTRGEQYFGPGTRLTVT.

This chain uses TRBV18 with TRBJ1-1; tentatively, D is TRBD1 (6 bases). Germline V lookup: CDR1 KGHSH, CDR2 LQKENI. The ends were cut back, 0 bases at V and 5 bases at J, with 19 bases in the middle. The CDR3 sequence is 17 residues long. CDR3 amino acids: CASSPPNLADRRTEAFF. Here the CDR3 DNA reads TGTGCCAGCTCACCACCGAATTTGGCAGACAGGCGGACTGAAGCTTTCTTT.

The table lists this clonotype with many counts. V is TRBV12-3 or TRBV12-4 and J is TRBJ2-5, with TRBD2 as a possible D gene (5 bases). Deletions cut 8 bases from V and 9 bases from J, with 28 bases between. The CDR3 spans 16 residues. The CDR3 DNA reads TGTGCCAGCCGGCCTGGAGACCGCGCCCGGGGTGTGGCCCAGTACTTC. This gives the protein CASRPGDRARGVAQYF.

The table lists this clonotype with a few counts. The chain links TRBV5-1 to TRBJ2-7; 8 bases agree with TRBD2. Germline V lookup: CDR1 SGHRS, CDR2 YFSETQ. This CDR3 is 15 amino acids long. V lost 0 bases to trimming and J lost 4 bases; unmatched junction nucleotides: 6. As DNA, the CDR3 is TGCGCCAGCAGCTTGGTCGGTAGCGGGAATTACGAGCAGTACTTC. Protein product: CASSLVGSGNYEQYF.

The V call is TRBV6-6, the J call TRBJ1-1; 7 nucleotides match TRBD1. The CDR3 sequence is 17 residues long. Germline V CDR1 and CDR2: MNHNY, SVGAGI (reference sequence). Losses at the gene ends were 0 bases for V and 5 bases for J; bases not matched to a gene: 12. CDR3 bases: TGTGCCAGCAGTTACTCGTTTCAGGGGGGGGTCGGAACTGAAGCTTTCTTT. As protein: CASSYSFQGGVGTEAFF.

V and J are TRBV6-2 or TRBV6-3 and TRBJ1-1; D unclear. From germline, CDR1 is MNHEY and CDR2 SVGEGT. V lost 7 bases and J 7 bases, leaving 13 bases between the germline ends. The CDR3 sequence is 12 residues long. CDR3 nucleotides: TGTGCCAGCACCCACGGGAGTCTTGAAGCTTTCTTT. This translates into CASTHGSLEAFF.

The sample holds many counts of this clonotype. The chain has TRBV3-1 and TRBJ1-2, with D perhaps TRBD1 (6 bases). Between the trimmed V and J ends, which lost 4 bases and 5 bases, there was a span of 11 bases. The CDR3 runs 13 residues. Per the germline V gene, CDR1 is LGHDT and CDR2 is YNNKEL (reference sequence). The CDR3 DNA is TGTGCCAGCAGCCTAATACAGGGTTATGGCTACACCTTC. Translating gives CASSLIQGYGYTF.

The CDR3 DNA reads TGTGCCAGCAGCTCACCGTGGGACACATCGGACACTGAAGCTTTCTTT. Its protein is CASSSPWDTSDTEAFF. The rearrangement uses TRBV7-2 and TRBJ1-1; D may be TRBD1 (6 bases). Germline CDR1 is SGHTA and CDR2 is FQGNSA. The V end lost 4 bases, the J end lost 3 bases, and 18 bases lay between the germline ends. CDR3 length: 16 residues.

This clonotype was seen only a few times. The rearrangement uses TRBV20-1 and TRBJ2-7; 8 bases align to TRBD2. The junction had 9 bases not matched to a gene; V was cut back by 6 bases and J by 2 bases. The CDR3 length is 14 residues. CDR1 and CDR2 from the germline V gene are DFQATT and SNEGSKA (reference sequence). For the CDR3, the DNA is TGCAGTGCCTTCACGGGGGGACTAGCCTACGAGCAGTACTTC. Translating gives CSAFTGGLAYEQYF.

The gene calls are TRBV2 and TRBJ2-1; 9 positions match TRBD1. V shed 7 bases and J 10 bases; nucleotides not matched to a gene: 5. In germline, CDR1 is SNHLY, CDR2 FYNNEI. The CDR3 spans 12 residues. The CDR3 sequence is CASNDRGWEQFF. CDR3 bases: TGTGCCAGCAATGACAGGGGGTGGGAGCAGTTCTTC.

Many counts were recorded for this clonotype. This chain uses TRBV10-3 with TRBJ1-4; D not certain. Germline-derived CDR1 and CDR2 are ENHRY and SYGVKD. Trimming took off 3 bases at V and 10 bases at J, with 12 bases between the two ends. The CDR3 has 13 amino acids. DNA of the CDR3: TGTGCCATCAGTGAATCCAGACGGGGAAAACTGTTTTTT. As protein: CAISESRRGKLFF.

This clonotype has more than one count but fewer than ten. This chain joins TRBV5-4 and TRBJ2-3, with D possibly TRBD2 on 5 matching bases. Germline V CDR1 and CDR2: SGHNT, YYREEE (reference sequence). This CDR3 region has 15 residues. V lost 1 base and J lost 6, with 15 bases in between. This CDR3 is CASSLRTGNIDTQYF. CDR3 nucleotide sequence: TGTGCCAGCAGCTTGAGGACTGGGAATATCGATACGCAGTATTTT. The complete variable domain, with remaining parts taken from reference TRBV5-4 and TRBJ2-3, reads ETGVTQSPTHLIKTRGQQVTLRCSSQSGHNTVSWYQQALGQGPQFIFQYYREEENGRGNFPPRFSGLQFPNYSSELNVNALELDDSALYLCASSLRTGNIDTQYFGPGTRLTVL.

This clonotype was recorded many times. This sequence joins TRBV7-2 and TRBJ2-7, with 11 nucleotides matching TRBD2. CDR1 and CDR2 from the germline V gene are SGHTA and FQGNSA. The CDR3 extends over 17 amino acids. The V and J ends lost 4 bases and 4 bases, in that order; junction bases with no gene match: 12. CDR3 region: CASSSGGRLAGLYEQYF. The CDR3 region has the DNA TGTGCCAGCAGCTCAGGAGGAAGACTAGCGGGATTGTACGAGCAGTACTTC.

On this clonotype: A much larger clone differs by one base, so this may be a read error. As DNA, the CDR3 is TGTGCCAGCAGTTGGGGACGGGGAGAACAGCCCCAGCATTTT. Translating gives CASSWGRGEQPQHF. The rearrangement joins TRBV6-5 to TRBJ1-5; D is possibly TRBD1 (5 bases). With 4 bases removed from V and 7 bases from J, the gap between germline ends came to 14 bases. Looked up from germline, CDR1 is MNHEY and CDR2 is SVGAGI. The CDR3 sequence is 14 residues long.

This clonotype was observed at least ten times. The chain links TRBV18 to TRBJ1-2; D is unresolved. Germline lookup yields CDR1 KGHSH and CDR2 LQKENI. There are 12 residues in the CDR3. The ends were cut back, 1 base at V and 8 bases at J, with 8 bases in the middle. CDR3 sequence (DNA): TGTGCCAGCTCACCACTTGTGGCAGGCTACACCTTC. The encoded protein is CASSPLVAGYTF.

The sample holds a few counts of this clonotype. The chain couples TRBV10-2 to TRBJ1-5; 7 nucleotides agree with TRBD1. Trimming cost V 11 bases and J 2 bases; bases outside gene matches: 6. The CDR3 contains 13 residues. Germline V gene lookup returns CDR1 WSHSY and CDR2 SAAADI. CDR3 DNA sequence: TGCGCCGTCACAGGGGATGGCAATCAGCCCCAGCATTTT. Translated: CAVTGDGNQPQHF.

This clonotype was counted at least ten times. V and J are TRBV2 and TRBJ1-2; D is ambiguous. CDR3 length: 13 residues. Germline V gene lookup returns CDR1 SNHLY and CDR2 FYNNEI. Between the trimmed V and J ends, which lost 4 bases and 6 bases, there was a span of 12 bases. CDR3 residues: CASSVEAGNGYTF. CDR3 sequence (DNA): TGTGCCAGCAGTGTCGAGGCGGGAAATGGCTACACCTTC.

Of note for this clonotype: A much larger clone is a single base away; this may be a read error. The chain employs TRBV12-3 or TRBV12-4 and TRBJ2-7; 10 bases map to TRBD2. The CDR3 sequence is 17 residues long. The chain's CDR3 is CASSFDKDGTSELQQDF. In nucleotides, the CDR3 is TGTGCCAGCAGTTTTGATAAAGACGGGACTAGCGAACTGCAGCAGGACTTC.